One and the same sample provided the 22 T cell receptor beta chains below, sequenced in a study of blood T cell repertoires in COVID-19. Profiled with immunoSEQ multiplex PCR; TCRdb holds only in-frame clones, not every one. The data contain approximately 130,000 clones, 88% of them singletons. Sequences were obtained from peripheral blood. These receptors were taken from a human donor in a cohort sampled during active COVID-19.

V gene TRBV13 combines with J gene TRBJ2-1, with 11 bases fitting TRBD2. The length of the CDR3 is 16 residues. Germline V lookup: CDR1 PRHDT, CDR2 FYEKMQ (reference sequence). Trimming took 0 bases from V and 7 from J; bases not matched to a gene: 5. CDR3 bases: TGTGCCAGCAGCTTAGGTTTAGCGGGAGGGCCGAATGAGCAGTTCTTC. Translating it yields CASSLGLAGGPNEQFF.

The chain links TRBV5-1 to TRBJ2-1; perhaps TRBD2 as D (6 bases). Germline values: CDR1 SGHRS, CDR2 YFSETQ. This CDR3 has 15 amino acids. V lost 0 bases and J 2 bases, leaving 9 bases between the germline ends. CDR3 sequence (DNA): TGCGCCAGCAGCTTGGTCGGGGAGGCCTACAATGAGCAGTTCTTC. Its protein is CASSLVGEAYNEQFF.

V gene TRBV6-5 combines with J gene TRBJ2-7; D is perhaps TRBD2 (7 bases). This CDR3 has 14 residues. The V and J ends lost 5 bases and 4 bases respectively, with 15 bases between them. CDR1 is MNHEY, CDR2 SVGAGI, per germline. The CDR3 region has the DNA TGTGCCAGCAGTACTGGGGGGGCGCAGTACGAGCAGTACTTC. Its protein product is CASSTGGAQYEQYF.

This chain uses TRBV28 with TRBJ1-5, with TRBD1 matching 10 bases. This CDR3 has 19 amino acids. CDR1 is MDHEN, CDR2 SYDVKM, per germline. The V segment lost 5 bases and the J segment 4 bases; nucleotides outside the gene matches: 17. The CDR3 here is CASSPRQGARIRTNQPQHF. DNA for the CDR3: TGTGCCAGCAGTCCAAGACAGGGGGCGCGTATCCGAACAAATCAGCCCCAGCATTTT. The full variable domain, rest sourced from reference TRBV28 and TRBJ1-5, is DVKVTQSSRYLVKRTGEKVFLECVQDMDHENMFWYRQDPGLGLRLIYFSYDVKMKEKGDIPEGYSVSREKKERFSLILESASTNQTSMYLCASSPRQGARIRTNQPQHFGDGTRLSIL.

CDR3 amino acids: CASSSREPGTDTQYF. In DNA, the CDR3 is TGTGCCAGCAGCTCACGGGAGCCCGGCACAGATACGCAGTATTTT. The chain links TRBV7-6 to TRBJ2-3, with D tentatively TRBD2 (6 bases). The CDR3 is 15 amino acids. Germline values: CDR1 SGHVS, CDR2 FNYEAQ. Trimming removed 4 bases at V and 1 base at J, with 12 bases between.

The chain joins TRBV9 to TRBJ2-1, with a tentative D call TRBD2 (5 bases). Per the germline V gene, CDR1 is SGDLS and CDR2 is YYNGEE. Trimming pared 3 bases from V and 1 base from J, leaving 11 bases between. CDR3 length: 15 amino acids. For the CDR3, the DNA is TGTGCCAGCAGCGCCCGGGGTGGGTCCTACAATGAGCAGTTCTTC. Encoded protein: CASSARGGSYNEQFF.

The sample holds a few counts of this clone. The chain uses TRBV3-1 (or the pseudogene TRBV3-2) and TRBJ2-7; D perhaps matches TRBD1 (5 bases). This CDR3 has 17 amino acids. Germline loops: CDR1 LGHDT, CDR2 YNNKEL (reference sequence). Trimming removed 0 bases at V and 3 bases at J, with 18 bases between. CDR3 loop: CASSQDWAGWGFYEQYF. The CDR3 coding sequence is TGTGCCAGCAGCCAAGATTGGGCAGGGTGGGGATTCTACGAGCAGTACTTC.

V usage is TRBV7-9 and J usage is TRBJ2-2, with 9 nucleotides matching TRBD2. The germline gives CDR1 SEHNR, CDR2 FQNEAQ (reference sequence). The length of the CDR3 is 16 residues. Trimming cost V 7 bases and J 0 bases; bases outside gene matches: 6. For the CDR3, the DNA is TGTGCCAGCACGCCGGGCGGGGGGGCGAACACCGGGGAGCTGTTTTTT. It yields the protein CASTPGGGANTGELFF.

This clone showed up many times. This rearrangement joins TRBV10-2 to TRBJ2-7; a weak D match, TRBD2 (6 bases). Germline CDR1 and CDR2: WSHSY and SAAADI. Trimming removed 3 bases at V and 4 bases at J, with 19 bases between. The CDR3 spans 16 residues. The CDR3 is CASSDRAGGVTYEQYF. CDR3 coding DNA: TGCGCCAGCAGTGACCGAGCCGGAGGGGTCACGTACGAGCAGTACTTC.

The V call is TRBV3-1 (or the pseudogene TRBV3-2), the J call TRBJ1-1, with D possibly TRBD1 on 5 matching bases. Trimming removed 4 bases from V and 3 bases from J, with 12 bases in between. The CDR3 has 14 amino acids. Germline V gives CDR1 LGHDT, CDR2 YNNKEL (reference sequence). Here the CDR3 reads CASSLTRGDTEAFF. CDR3 in DNA: TGTGCCAGCAGCCTAACTCGGGGGGACACTGAAGCTTTCTTT.

This clone appeared a single time. This chain joins TRBV6-2 or TRBV6-3 and TRBJ1-1; the D gene is possibly TRBD1 (5 bases). In germline, CDR1 is MNHEY, CDR2 SVGEGT. CDR3 length equals 15 residues. V lost 5 bases and J 10 bases, leaving 23 bases between the germline ends. Written as DNA, the CDR3 is TGTGCCAGCAGTCAAGGCGGGACCCGCTCCCTGGGAGCTTTCTTT. It encodes CASSQGGTRSLGAFF.

The genes are TRBV28 and TRBJ2-1; D gene uncertain. The CDR3 totals 18 residues. Per the germline V gene, CDR1 is MDHEN and CDR2 is SYDVKM. The V end lost 1 base, the J end lost 5 bases, and 21 bases lay between the germline ends. CDR3 sequence: CASSLFRSRAFRDNEQFF. DNA for the CDR3: TGTGCCAGCAGTTTATTTCGGTCAAGAGCGTTTCGGGACAATGAGCAGTTCTTC. Variable domain in full (rest from reference TRBV28 and TRBJ2-1): DVKVTQSSRYLVKRTGEKVFLECVQDMDHENMFWYRQDPGLGLRLIYFSYDVKMKEKGDIPEGYSVSREKKERFSLILESASTNQTSMYLCASSLFRSRAFRDNEQFFGPGTRLTVL.

The chain is built from TRBV6-4 and TRBJ1-5; D is uncertain. From germline, CDR1 is MRHNA and CDR2 SNTAGT. V was cut by 3 bases and J by 7 bases, with 10 bases left in between. This CDR3 region has 13 residues. CDR3 DNA sequence: TGTGCCAGCAGTGAGTTACAGAGCCAGCCCCAGCATTTT. Translating it yields CASSELQSQPQHF.

This chain links TRBV6-5 with TRBJ1-1; D is unclear. The CDR3 is 13 residues long. CDR1 and CDR2 (germline): MNHEY, SVGAGI. V gave up 2 bases and J gave up 4 bases, with 8 bases separating them. The CDR3 reads CASSYGQVTEAFF. The CDR3 coding sequence is TGTGCCAGCAGTTACGGGCAGGTCACTGAAGCTTTCTTT.

The chain employs TRBV5-6 and TRBJ1-2; a weak D match, TRBD1 (6 bases). Per germline, CDR1 SGHDT and CDR2 YYEEEE. The CDR3 consists of 13 residues. V lost 1 base to trimming and J lost 7 bases, with 11 bases between them. DNA for the CDR3: TGTGCCAGCAGCTTGAGCAGGGGACGTGGCTACACCTTC. Its translation is CASSLSRGRGYTF.

V usage is TRBV5-4 and J usage is TRBJ2-5, with D perhaps matching TRBD2 (6 bases). The CDR3 sequence is 12 residues long. Germline assignment: CDR1 SGHNT and CDR2 YYREEE (reference sequence). V was trimmed by 4 bases and J by 4 bases, leaving 8 bases between them. CDR3 region: CASSPGAETQYF. The CDR3, as DNA: TGTGCCAGCAGCCCGGGAGCAGAGACCCAGTACTTC.

As DNA, the CDR3 is TGCAGCGTTATTCAATCCTACGAGCAGTACTTC. Protein sequence: CSVIQSYEQYF. The gene calls are TRBV29-1 and TRBJ2-7, with D uncertain. Germline CDR1 SQVTM, CDR2 ANQGSEA. The V and J ends lost 5 bases and 1 base respectively, with 6 bases between them. The CDR3 runs 11 residues.

This clone showed up just a few times. The genes are TRBV7-9 and TRBJ1-1, with D perhaps matching TRBD1 (5 bases). Trimming pared 1 base from V and 1 base from J, leaving 10 bases between. CDR3 length: 15 residues. CDR1 and CDR2 from the germline V gene are SEHNR and FQNEAQ (reference sequence). This chain's CDR3 is CASSLVPGKNTEAFF. In DNA form, the CDR3 reads TGTGCCAGCAGCTTAGTTCCAGGGAAGAACACTGAAGCTTTCTTT.

This chain uses TRBV10-1 with TRBJ2-1; TRBD2 agrees at 12 bases. V lost 6 bases and J lost 0; bases outside the gene matches: 3. The CDR3 is 16 amino acids. The germline CDR1 and CDR2 sequences are WNHNN and SYGVQD (reference sequence). The CDR3 bases are TGCGCCAGCAGCGGACTAGCGGGGAGCTCCTACAATGAGCAGTTCTTC. Translated, it gives CASSGLAGSSYNEQFF.

The V and J genes are TRBV19 and TRBJ1-1; TRBD1 aligns across 7 bases. The germline CDR1 and CDR2 sequences are LNHDA and SQIVND (reference sequence). Unmatched junction bases numbered 8, after V lost 3 bases and J lost 7 bases. The CDR3 length is 14 residues. The CDR3 is CASSIVDRADEAFF. The CDR3 DNA reads TGTGCCAGTAGTATCGTAGACAGGGCGGATGAAGCTTTCTTT.

The chain uses TRBV5-6 and TRBJ2-1; 10 bases are shared with TRBD1. This CDR3 is 16 amino acids long. Per germline, CDR1 SGHDT and CDR2 YYEEEE. V gave up 0 bases and J gave up 6 bases; unmatched junction bases: 6. This CDR3 is CASSLVGDRGSNEQFF. The CDR3 nucleotides are TGTGCCAGCAGCTTGGTTGGGGACAGGGGATCCAATGAGCAGTTCTTC.

This clone was observed a single time. The chain employs TRBV6-4 and TRBJ2-2, with 12 bases aligning to TRBD2. Trimming cost V 5 bases and J 4 bases; bases outside gene matches: 5. The CDR3 loop spans 16 amino acids. Germline V gene sequence: CDR1 MRHNA, CDR2 SNTAGT. CDR3 DNA sequence: TGTGCCAGCAGTCTTCGACTAGCGGGGGCCACCGGGGAGCTGTTTTTT. Its translation: CASSLRLAGATGELFF.